A single sample is the source of the 19 T cell receptor beta chains below, sequenced in a study of cytomegalovirus exposure and HLA in healthy donors. The study ran its PCR with 60 Vbeta and 13 Jbeta primers. Assay used: immunoSEQ multiplex PCR; TCRdb lists only in-frame clones, some missing. Found here are about 190,000 clones, roughly 80% of them singletons; the top ten hold approximately 2%. The sequenced sample consisted of PBMCs. Receptors originate from a woman aged 25 to 39 in good health and CMV-seropositive.

The rearrangement uses TRBV29-1 and TRBJ2-7; D not resolved. The CDR3 contains 11 residues. V lost 5 bases and J 5 bases, leaving 10 bases between the germline ends. From germline, CDR1 is SQVTM and CDR2 ANQGSEA. The DNA of the CDR3 is TGCAGCGTTCGGCCAGGTCACGAGCAGTACTTC. Protein: CSVRPGHEQYF.

This sequence joins TRBV2 and TRBJ2-3; a weak D match, TRBD2 (6 bases). With 3 bases removed from V and 4 bases from J, the gap between germline ends came to 8 bases. CDR3 size: 13 residues. Germline V lookup: CDR1 SNHLY, CDR2 FYNNEI. The CDR3 here is CASSDSGADTQYF. CDR3 sequence (DNA): TGTGCCAGCAGTGATTCGGGGGCAGATACGCAGTATTTT. The full variable domain, in which reference TRBV2 and TRBJ2-3 provide the parts outside the CDR3, is EPEVTQTPSHQVTQMGQEVILRCVPISNHLYFYWYRQILGQKVEFLVSFYNNEISEKSEIFDDQFSVERPDGSNFTLKIRSTKLEDSAMYFCASSDSGADTQYFGPGTRLTVL.

The count of this clone is one. The J gene is TRBJ2-3, the V gene TRBV7-2; TRBD1 agrees at 8 bases. The germline V gene encodes CDR1 SGHTA and CDR2 FQGNSA. The junction had 2 bases not matched to a gene; V was cut back by 3 bases and J by 0 bases. This CDR3 has 15 amino acids. CDR3 DNA: TGTGCCAGCAGCTTGACAGGGGCTAGCACAGATACGCAGTATTTT. Translation: CASSLTGASTDTQYF.

The chain joins TRBV7-6 to TRBJ2-5, with 11 bases identical to TRBD2. Germline values: CDR1 SGHVS, CDR2 FNYEAQ. The CDR3 spans 15 residues. With V trimmed by 0 bases and J by 3 bases, 0 bases remained unmatched. Here the CDR3 reads CASSLAGLAEETQYF. CDR3 coding DNA: TGTGCCAGCAGCTTAGCGGGACTAGCGGAAGAGACCCAGTACTTC.

The rearrangement links TRBV28 to TRBJ1-1; 7 bases are shared with TRBD1. J was trimmed by 2 bases and V by 8 bases; bases with no gene match: 11. CDR1 and CDR2 (germline): MDHEN, SYDVKM. CDR3 length equals 15 residues. This CDR3 reads CASPSPGQRNTEAFF. CDR3 bases: TGTGCCAGCCCCTCCCCGGGACAGAGAAACACTGAAGCTTTCTTT. Drawing the rest from reference TRBV28 and TRBJ1-1, the complete variable domain is DVKVTQSSRYLVKRTGEKVFLECVQDMDHENMFWYRQDPGLGLRLIYFSYDVKMKEKGDIPEGYSVSREKKERFSLILESASTNQTSMYLCASPSPGQRNTEAFFGQGTRLTVV.

This clone was detected once. This rearrangement joins TRBV27 to TRBJ1-3; maybe TRBD1 (6 bases). Per the germline V gene, CDR1 is MNHEY and CDR2 is SMNVEV (reference sequence). V was cut by 2 bases and J by 4 bases, with 12 bases left in between. This CDR3 spans 15 amino acids. The CDR3 sequence is CASSLAGATGNTIYF. CDR3 nucleotide sequence: TGTGCCAGCAGTTTAGCAGGGGCGACGGGAAACACCATATATTTT.

The chain employs TRBV5-1 and TRBJ2-4; no firm D call. CDR1 is SGHRS and CDR2 is YFSETQ in the germline V gene. CDR3 size: 15 residues. V dropped 0 bases and J dropped 2 bases, with 9 bases sitting between them. CDR3 sequence (DNA): TGCGCCAGCAGCTTGGCCAGGCCCTCCAAAAACATTCAGTACTTC. It encodes CASSLARPSKNIQYF.

The chain has TRBV5-1 and TRBJ1-1; TRBD1 matches at 8 bases. Losses at the gene ends were 4 bases for V and 3 bases for J; bases not matched to a gene: 8. The CDR3 length is 15 residues. Germline CDR1 SGHRS, CDR2 YFSETQ. This CDR3 is CASSPRTGRDTEAFF. DNA for the CDR3: TGCGCCAGCAGCCCACGGACAGGGAGGGACACTGAAGCTTTCTTT.

V is TRBV6-1 and J is TRBJ2-7; 7 nucleotides line up with TRBD2. Germline loops: CDR1 MNHNS, CDR2 SASEGT. Germline trimming cut 6 bases from V and 1 base from J; bases unmatched to any gene: 9. The length of the CDR3 is 15 residues. CDR3 sequence reads: CASRMDLGGSYEQYF. CDR3 DNA: TGTGCCAGCAGAATGGACTTGGGGGGGTCCTACGAGCAGTACTTC.

V and J are TRBV19 and TRBJ1-4; 7 bases fit TRBD1. J was trimmed by 4 bases and V by 8 bases; bases with no gene match: 13. This CDR3 is 16 amino acids long. Germline V gene data show CDR1 as LNHDA and CDR2 as SQIVND (reference sequence). CDR3 residues: CASSIGGQPFNEKLFF. CDR3 nucleotide sequence: TGTGCCAGTTCGATCGGGGGACAGCCTTTTAATGAAAAACTGTTTTTT.

V and J are TRBV5-1 and TRBJ1-2, with TRBD1 identical over 7 bases. The V gene end was trimmed by 4 bases and the J gene end by 1 base; junction bases not matched to a gene: 7. CDR1 is SGHRS, CDR2 YFSETQ, per germline. CDR3 length equals 15 residues. CDR3 sequence (DNA): TGCGCCAGCAGCCCGACAGGGACCCTTAACTATGGCTACACCTTC. It specifies CASSPTGTLNYGYTF. Filled out from reference TRBV5-1 and TRBJ1-2, the complete variable domain reads KAGVTQTPRYLIKTRGQQVTLSCSPISGHRSVSWYQQTPGQGLQFLFEYFSETQRNKGNFPGRFSGRQFSNSRSEMNVSTLELGDSALYLCASSPTGTLNYGYTFGSGTRLTVV.

The chain joins TRBV5-4 to TRBJ2-5, with 12 bases that match TRBD2. Germline assignment: CDR1 SGHNT and CDR2 YYREEE (reference sequence). This CDR3 is built from 16 residues. V shed 7 bases and J 5 bases; nucleotides not matched to a gene: 12. CDR3 coding DNA: TGTGCCAGCGCCAAATCTAGCGGGGGGGCCTGGGAGACCCAGTACTTC. This translates into CASAKSSGGAWETQYF. The entire variable domain, with the rest obtained from reference TRBV5-4 and TRBJ2-5, is as follows: ETGVTQSPTHLIKTRGQQVTLRCSSQSGHNTVSWYQQALGQGPQFIFQYYREEENGRGNFPPRFSGLQFPNYSSELNVNALELDDSALYLCASAKSSGGAWETQYFGPGTRLLVL.

As concerns this clone: At the DNA level, this CDR3 is encoded by other sequences in the same sample as well. V and J are TRBV6-6 and TRBJ2-1; D is ambiguous. V was pared by 0 bases and J by 3 bases, with 6 bases between. The CDR3 runs 14 residues. The germline V gene has CDR1 MNHNY and CDR2 SVGAGI (reference sequence). The CDR3 nucleotides are TGTGCCAGCAGTTACTCGCAGGTCTACAATGAGCAGTTCTTC. Protein: CASSYSQVYNEQFF.

The chain employs TRBV18 and TRBJ1-5; D not certain. The length of the CDR3 is 14 residues. V lost 2 bases to trimming and J lost 0 bases, with 5 bases between them. The V gene's germline CDR1 is KGHSH and CDR2 LQKENI. CDR3 amino acids: CASSPADSNQPQHF. The CDR3 region has the DNA TGTGCCAGCTCACCAGCAGATAGCAATCAGCCCCAGCATTTT. The complete variable domain, with remaining parts taken from reference TRBV18 and TRBJ1-5, reads NAGVMQNPRHLVRRRGQEARLRCSPMKGHSHVYWYRQLPEEGLKFMVYLQKENIIDESGMPKERFSAEFPKEGPSILRIQQVVRGDSAAYFCASSPADSNQPQHFGDGTRLSIL.

This chain connects TRBV29-1 to TRBJ1-1; 8 bases align to TRBD1. The CDR3 consists of 13 residues. CDR1 is SQVTM, CDR2 ANQGSEA, per germline. Trimming at V came to 8 bases and at J to 4 bases, leaving 9 bases not matched to a gene. CDR3 loop: CSIRTGLGTEAFF. CDR3 nucleotides: TGCAGCATTCGGACAGGGTTAGGCACTGAAGCTTTCTTT.

The chain's CDR3 is CASSQTGGSSYEQYF. The CDR3 coding sequence is TGTGCCAGTAGTCAAACAGGGGGCTCATCCTACGAGCAGTACTTC. The chain is built from TRBV19 and TRBJ2-7; TRBD1 agrees at 9 bases. With V trimmed by 5 bases and J by 1 base, 6 bases remained unmatched. CDR1 is LNHDA, CDR2 SQIVND, per germline (reference sequence). The CDR3 has 15 amino acids.

CDR3 DNA sequence: TGCGCCAGCAGCCAAGATTGGAACGGGGGAGATACGCAGTATTTT. Its protein is CASSQDWNGGDTQYF. The chain couples TRBV4-3 to TRBJ2-3, with D maybe TRBD2 (6 bases). The CDR3 spans 15 residues. Germline CDR1 reads LGHNA; CDR2 reads YSLEER. Trimming pared 0 bases from V and 5 bases from J, leaving 12 bases between.

The gene calls are TRBV5-1 and TRBJ1-1; D is ambiguous. V was trimmed by 7 bases and J by 2 bases, leaving 18 bases between them. This CDR3 is built from 15 residues. Germline assignment: CDR1 SGHRS and CDR2 YFSETQ. CDR3 residues: CASQRHGSTNTEAFF. The DNA for the CDR3 is TGCGCCAGCCAGAGGCACGGTAGCACCAACACTGAAGCTTTCTTT.

The chain is built from TRBV10-1 and TRBJ2-1; D remains unclear. CDR3 length: 13 residues. Germline V lookup: CDR1 WNHNN, CDR2 SYGVQD (reference sequence). Trimming pared 2 bases from V and 5 bases from J, leaving 7 bases between. The CDR3 nucleotides read TGCGCCAGCAGTGAGGAGGTAGACAATGAGCAGTTCTTC. This translates into CASSEEVDNEQFF.